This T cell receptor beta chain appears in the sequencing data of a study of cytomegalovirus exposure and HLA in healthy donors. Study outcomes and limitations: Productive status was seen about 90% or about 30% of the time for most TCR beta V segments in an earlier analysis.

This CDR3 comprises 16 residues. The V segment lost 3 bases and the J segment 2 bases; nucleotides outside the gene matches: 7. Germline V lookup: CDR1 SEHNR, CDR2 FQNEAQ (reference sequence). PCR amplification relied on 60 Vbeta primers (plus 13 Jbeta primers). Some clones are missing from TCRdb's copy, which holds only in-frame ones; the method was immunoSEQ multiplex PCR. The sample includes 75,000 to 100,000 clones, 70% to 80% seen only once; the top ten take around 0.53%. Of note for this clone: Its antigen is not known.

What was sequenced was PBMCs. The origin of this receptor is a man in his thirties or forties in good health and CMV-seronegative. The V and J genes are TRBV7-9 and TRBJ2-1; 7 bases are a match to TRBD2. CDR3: CASSFQREGPYNEQFF. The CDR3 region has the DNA TGTGCCAGCAGCTTCCAGAGGGAGGGCCCCTACAATGAGCAGTTCTTC. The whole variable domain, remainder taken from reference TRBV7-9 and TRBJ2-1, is DTGVSQNPRHKITKRGQNVTFRCDPISEHNRLYWYRQTLGQGPEFLTYFQNEAQLEKSRLLSDRFSAERPKGSFSTLEIQRTEQGDSAMYLCASSFQREGPYNEQFFGPGTRLTVL.